A selection of T cell receptor beta chains follows, all from one sample in a study of T cells in Graves' hyperthyroidism and ophthalmopathy. TCRdb reanalysed the multiplex PCR reads using MiXCR and keeps one entry per CDR3 protein. The sample shows 450,000 to 700,000 distinct CDR3 sequences, about 45% of them seen only once. Sequenced input: peripheral blood or thyroid tissue (not recorded which). Receptors originate from an adult woman with Graves' disease, either hyperthyroidism or ophthalmopathy (not recorded which). The CDR3 runs from the conserved cysteine through the conserved F or W. A D gene is named only where the DNA matches it firmly. Rows may omit the clone size; those that give it use once, few, many or a size class.

TRBD1 | many | TRBJ2-7 | TRBV29-1 | TGCAGCGCAGGACAGGGGGCCTACGAGCAGTACTTC | CSAGQGAYEQYF
NA | NA | TRBJ2-5 | TRBV7-3 | TGTGCCAGCAGCCCCCGACAGGTCCTCCGAGGAGAGACCCAGTACTTC | CASSPRQVLRGETQYF
TRBD1 | once | TRBJ1-2 | TRBV15 | TGTGCCGCCAGCAGCCACGGGACAGGGGACCAAGTCTATGGCTACACCTTC | CAASSHGTGDQVYGYTF
NA | many | TRBJ2-2 | TRBV5-1 | TGCGCCAGCAGCTTGAGTATGGCCGGGGAGCTGTTTTTT | CASSLSMAGELFF
TRBD1 | NA | TRBJ1-1 | TRBV10-3 | TGTGCCAGCAGCGGACAGGAGCGTGAAGCTTTCTTT | CASSGQEREAFF
NA | NA | TRBJ2-2 | TRBV6-4 | TGTGCCAGCAGTAGGGAGACGAACACCGGGGAGCTGTTTTTT | CASSRETNTGELFF
NA | NA | TRBJ2-5 | TRBV5-6 | TGTGCCAGCCAGAGCCAGAAAGAAGGGGATGGGACCCAGTACTTC | CASQSQKEGDGTQYF
NA | many | TRBJ1-4 | TRBV5-1 | TGCGCCAGCGGGACATCCATTGGGGAAAAACTGTTTTTT | CASGTSIGEKLFF
NA | many | TRBJ1-4 | TRBV14 | TGTGCCAGCAGCCAATCTGGGCGCCGTGAAAAACTGTTTTTT | CASSQSGRREKLFF
NA | NA | TRBJ1-5 | TRBV29-1 | TGCAGCGTTCGGGTGGCTGGCGATCAGCCCCAGCATTTT | CSVRVAGDQPQHF
NA | once | TRBJ1-4 | TRBV2 | TGTGCCAGCAACGTCCAGGGCCCAACTAATGAAAAACTGTTTTTT | CASNVQGPTNEKLFF
NA | many | TRBJ2-7 | TRBV20-1 | TGCAGTGCTAGAGTAGGGGGAATAGGGTTCTACGAGCAGTACTTC | CSARVGGIGFYEQYF
TRBD1 | NA | TRBJ1-2 | TRBV4-1 | TGCGCCAGTCTAGTCAACCAGGGACAGGGGGGAGGCGGCTACACCTTC | CASLVNQGQGGGGYTF
NA | few | TRBJ2-5 | TRBV7-2 | TGTGCCAGCAGCTTAGCTAGCGGACACCAAGAGACCCAGTACTTC | CASSLASGHQETQYF
TRBD1 | NA | TRBJ1-6 | TRBV5-1 | TGCGCCAGCAGCTTGGATGGATGGACAGGGCCCTCACCCCTCCACTTT | CASSLDGWTGPSPLHF
TRBD2 | NA | TRBJ2-7 | TRBV10-3 | TGTGCCATCAGTGAGGGGACTACCTACGAGCAGTACTTC | CAISEGTTYEQYF
TRBD1 | once | TRBJ1-2 | TRBV5-6 | TGTGCCAGCAGCTTGGCCGAACAGGGGAACGTTATGGACTATGGCTACACCTTC | CASSLAEQGNVMDYGYTF
TRBD1 | NA | TRBJ1-2 | TRBV6-5 | TGTGCCATCAGTTACTACCGGGACAGGGTATTCTCTGGCTACACCTTC | CAISYYRDRVFSGYTF
TRBD2 | NA | TRBJ2-1 | TRBV2 | TGTGCCAGCAGTGAGACTAGCGGGAGCGGGGAGCAGTTCTTC | CASSETSGSGEQFF
TRBD1 | NA | TRBJ1-6 | TRBV7-2 | TGTGCCAGTCGTTCCGGGACAGGGGCTGGCTCACCCCTCCACTTT | CASRSGTGAGSPLHF
NA | many | TRBJ2-5 | TRBV27 | TGTGCCAGCAGCCGGGGGACCTTCCAAGAGACCCAGTACTTC | CASSRGTFQETQYF
NA | NA | TRBJ1-4 | TRBV7-9 | TGTGCCAGCAGCTTAGCAGAGAACACTGAAAAACTGTTTTTT | CASSLAENTEKLFF
TRBD1 | NA | TRBJ1-6 | TRBV2 | TGTGCCAGCAGTGAAAGGGGACAGGGATATTCACCCCTCCACTTT | CASSERGQGYSPLHF
TRBD1 | NA | TRBJ1-1 | TRBV20-1 | TGCAGTGCCAGGGACAGCGGCTCCGATGATACTGAAGCTTTCTTT | CSARDSGSDDTEAFF
NA | NA | TRBJ1-1 | TRBV7-8 | TGTGCCAGCAGCCCGGCGGGGTGGACTGAAGCTTTCTTT | CASSPAGWTEAFF
NA | many | TRBJ2-7 | TRBV3-1 | TGTGCCAGCAGCCAAGAGACAGTTGCAAGATCCTACGAGCAGTACTTC | CASSQETVARSYEQYF
NA | many | TRBJ1-3 | TRBV11-2 | TGTGCCAGTAAAGTCTCGTCTGGAAACACCATATATTTT | CASKVSSGNTIYF
NA | NA | TRBJ2-1 | TRBV10-3 | TGTGCCATCGCTCCCGAGATCTCACAATACAATGAGCAGTTCTTC | CAIAPEISQYNEQFF
TRBD2 | once | TRBJ2-1 | TRBV19 | TGTGCCAGTAGTATTGGGGCGGGAGCGTATGGTGAGCAGTTCTTC | CASSIGAGAYGEQFF
TRBD1 | NA | TRBJ2-7 | TRBV10-3 | TGTGCCACCCAGGGGACAGCACCCATTTACGAGCAGTACTTC | CATQGTAPIYEQYF
NA | few | TRBJ1-5 | TRBV10-3 | TGTGCCATCAGTGACGGGACGCGAAATCAGCCCCAGCATTTT | CAISDGTRNQPQHF
NA | NA | TRBJ1-5 | TRBV7-2 | TGTGCCAGCAGCACAGGCCCGGGGACGTACTACGAGCATTTT | CASSTGPGTYYEHF
NA | many | TRBJ1-3 | TRBV4-1 | TGCGCCAGCAGCCCCTCAGCGTACGTGGGAGGAAACACCATATATTTT | CASSPSAYVGGNTIYF
NA | many | TRBJ1-5 | TRBV4-1 | TGCGCCAGCAGCCATATGGGGGATAGCAATCAGCCCCAGCATTTT | CASSHMGDSNQPQHF
TRBD2 | NA | TRBJ2-2 | TRBV5-1 | TGCGCCAGCGGACTAGCGGGAGGGCTCAGTCCCGGGGAGCTGTTTTTT | CASGLAGGLSPGELFF
TRBD1 | many | TRBJ1-1 | TRBV11-2 | TGTGCCAGCAGCTACGGAGCCGGGACAGGGCGGACTGAAGCTTTCTTT | CASSYGAGTGRTEAFF
NA | NA | TRBJ1-1 | TRBV10-3 | TGTGCCATCAAGCAGGGGTTTGAAGCGAACACTGAAGCTTTCTTT | CAIKQGFEANTEAFF
TRBD1 | few | TRBJ1-6 | TRBV6-5 | TGTGCCAGCAGTTACTCGAGGTCAGGGGGCTACTATAATTCACCCCTCCACTTT | CASSYSRSGGYYNSPLHF
TRBD1 | NA | TRBJ2-5 | TRBV29-1 | TGCAGCGTTCGGAGACAGGGTGGGAGAGAGACCCAGTACTTC | CSVRRQGGRETQYF
NA | NA | TRBJ1-4 | TRBV7-2 | TGTGCCAGCAGCTTCTGGGGGACAACTAATGAAAAACTGTTTTTT | CASSFWGTTNEKLFF
NA | NA | TRBJ2-7 | TRBV28 | TGTGCCAGCAGTTTAACCGCCCCGGGCTACGAGCAGTACTTC | CASSLTAPGYEQYF
TRBD2 | NA | TRBJ2-6 | TRBV19 | TGTGCCAGTAGTGGGACGGGAGGCGGGTACAACGTCCTGACTTTC | CASSGTGGGYNVLTF
TRBD2 | many | TRBJ2-2 | TRBV6-5 | TGTGCCAGCACCCCCCCCTCTAGCGGAGATAACACCGGGGAGCTGTTTTTT | CASTPPSSGDNTGELFF
TRBD1 | NA | TRBJ1-2 | TRBV29-1 | TGCAGCGTTGGAGGCAGGGGGCAGACCTATGGCTACACCTTC | CSVGGRGQTYGYTF
TRBD2 | NA | TRBJ2-5 | TRBV20-1 | TGCAGCGCTAATCAGGGACTAGCGGGAGTGGGGAGGTCCGGAGAGACCCAGTACTTC | CSANQGLAGVGRSGETQYF
NA | NA | TRBJ1-1 | TRBV4-1 | TGCGCCAGCAGCCAAGGGAACAGAAGGGATAGAGTTTCGAACACTGAAGCTTTCTTT | CASSQGNRRDRVSNTEAFF
NA | many | TRBJ2-5 | TRBV20-1 | TGCAGTGGGACTTCCCAAGAGACCCAGTACTTC | CSGTSQETQYF
TRBD2 | many | TRBJ2-2 | TRBV5-4 | TGTGCCAGCAGCTCCACTGTAGCGGGGCGGACCGGGGAGCTGTTTTTT | CASSSTVAGRTGELFF
TRBD1 | NA | TRBJ2-5 | TRBV27 | TGTGCCAGCGCTGGGACAGTGTCCCGGGAGACCCAGTACTTC | CASAGTVSRETQYF
NA | many | TRBJ2-7 | TRBV2 | TGTGCCAGTAAAGGGGGCTACGAGCAGTACTTC | CASKGGYEQYF
NA | NA | TRBJ1-4 | TRBV7-9 | TGTGCCAGCAGTCCGGGAGGTAACGGAGAAAAACTGTTTTTT | CASSPGGNGEKLFF
NA | NA | TRBJ2-5 | TRBV15 | TGTGCCACCAGCAGGGGGTCCGGACAGATAGAGACCCAGTACTTC | CATSRGSGQIETQYF
NA | few | TRBJ2-7 | TRBV7-9 | TGTGCCAGCTCCCCCCTGAGGGCAGGGGACTACGAGCAGTACTTC | CASSPLRAGDYEQYF
NA | NA | TRBJ1-5 | TRBV7-9 | TGTGCCAGTAGTGAGGCAGGGGATCAGCCCCAGCATTTT | CASSEAGDQPQHF
NA | NA | TRBJ2-7 | TRBV7-2 | TGTGCCAGCAGTTACGACGTAGTCTCCTACGAGCAGTACTTC | CASSYDVVSYEQYF
NA | many | TRBJ2-2 | TRBV5-1 | TGCGCCAGCAGCTTGAACGGACCAGGCCGGGTCGGGGAGCTGTTTTTT | CASSLNGPGRVGELFF